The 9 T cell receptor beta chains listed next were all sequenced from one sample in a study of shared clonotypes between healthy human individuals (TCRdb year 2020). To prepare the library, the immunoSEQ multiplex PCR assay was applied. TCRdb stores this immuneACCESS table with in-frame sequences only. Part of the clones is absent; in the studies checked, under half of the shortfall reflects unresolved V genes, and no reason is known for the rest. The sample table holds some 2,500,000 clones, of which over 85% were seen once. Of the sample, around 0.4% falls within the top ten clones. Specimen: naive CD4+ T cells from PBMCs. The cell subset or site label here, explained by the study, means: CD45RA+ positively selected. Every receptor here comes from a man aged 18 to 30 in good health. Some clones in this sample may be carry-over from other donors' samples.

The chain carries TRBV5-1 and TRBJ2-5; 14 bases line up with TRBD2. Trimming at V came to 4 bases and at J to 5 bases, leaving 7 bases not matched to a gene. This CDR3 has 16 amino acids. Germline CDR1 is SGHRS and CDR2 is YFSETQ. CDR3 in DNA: TGCGCCAGCAGCGTGACTAGCGGGAGGGCCGGGGAGACCCAGTACTTC. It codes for CASSVTSGRAGETQYF.

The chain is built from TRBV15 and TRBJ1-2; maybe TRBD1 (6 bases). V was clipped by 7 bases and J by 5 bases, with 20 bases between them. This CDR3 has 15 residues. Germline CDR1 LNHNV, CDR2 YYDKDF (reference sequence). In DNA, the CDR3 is TGTGCCACCAACAGGGACCAAGGGGGGATTTATGGCTACACCTTC. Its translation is CATNRDQGGIYGYTF.

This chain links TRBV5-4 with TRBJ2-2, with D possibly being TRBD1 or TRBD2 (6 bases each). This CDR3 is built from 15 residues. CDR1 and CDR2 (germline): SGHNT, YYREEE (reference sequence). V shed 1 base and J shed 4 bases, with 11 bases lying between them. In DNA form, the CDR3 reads TGTGCCAGCAGCTTGAGGGGGGATTTCACCGGGGAGCTGTTTTTT. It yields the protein CASSLRGDFTGELFF.

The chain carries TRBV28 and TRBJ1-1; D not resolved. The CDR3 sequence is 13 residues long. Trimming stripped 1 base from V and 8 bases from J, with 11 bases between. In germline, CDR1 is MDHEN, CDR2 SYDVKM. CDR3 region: CASSLLTRPEAFF. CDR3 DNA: TGTGCCAGCAGTTTATTGACACGACCGGAAGCTTTCTTT.

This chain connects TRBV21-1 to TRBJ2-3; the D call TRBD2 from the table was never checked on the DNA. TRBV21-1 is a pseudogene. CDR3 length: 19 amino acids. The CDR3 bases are TGTGCCAGCAGCAAAGGAGTGAAACAGGCGGGGGATAGAAAAGATACGCAGTATTTT. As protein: CASSKGVKQAGDRKDTQYF.

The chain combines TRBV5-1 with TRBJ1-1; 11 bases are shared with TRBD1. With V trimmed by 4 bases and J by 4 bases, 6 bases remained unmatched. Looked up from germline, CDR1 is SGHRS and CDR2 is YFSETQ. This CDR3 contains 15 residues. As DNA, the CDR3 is TGCGCCAGCAGCGAAGCCGGGACAGGGGGCACTGAAGCTTTCTTT. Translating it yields CASSEAGTGGTEAFF.

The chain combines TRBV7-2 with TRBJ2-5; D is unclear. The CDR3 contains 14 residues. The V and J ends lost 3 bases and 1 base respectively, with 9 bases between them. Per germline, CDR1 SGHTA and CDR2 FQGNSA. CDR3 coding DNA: TGTGCCAGCAGCTTGTATGAGGTCCAAGAGACCCAGTACTTC. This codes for CASSLYEVQETQYF.

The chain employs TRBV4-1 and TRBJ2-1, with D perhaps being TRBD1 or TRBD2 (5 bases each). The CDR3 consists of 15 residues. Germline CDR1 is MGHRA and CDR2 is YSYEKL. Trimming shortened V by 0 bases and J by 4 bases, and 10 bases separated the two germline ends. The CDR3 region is CASSQEGESYNEQFF. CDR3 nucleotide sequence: TGCGCCAGCAGCCAAGAGGGGGAGAGTTACAATGAGCAGTTCTTC.

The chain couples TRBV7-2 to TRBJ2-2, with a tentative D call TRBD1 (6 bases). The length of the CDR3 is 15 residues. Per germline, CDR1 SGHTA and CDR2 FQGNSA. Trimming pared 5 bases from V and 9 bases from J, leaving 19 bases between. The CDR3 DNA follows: TGTGCCAGCAGCCTGGACCAGGGGCACTCGTGGGAGCTGTTTTTT. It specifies CASSLDQGHSWELFF.